This TCR beta chain originates from a study of identical twins (dated by TCRdb to the mid-2010s). For context, the study as a whole: The study deep-sequenced TCR alpha and beta repertoires from monozygotic twins, unrelated adults of various ages and cord blood to test whether fetal clonotypes persist. Replicate twin experiments were performed at different times using different library preparation protocols to rule out contamination.

The library relied on 5' RACE. The sequencer listed for this sample is Illumina HiSeq 2000. A universal primer binding site was introduced by template switching, and a unique molecular identifier was present in the final cDNA, enabling accurate counting of TCR cDNA molecules. First-strand cDNA for TCR alpha and beta chains was synthesized from specific primers in the conserved constant-segment region. Each cDNA library was double barcoded, with a SMART-Mk sample barcode plus Illumina barcodes, to control for contamination. TruSeq adapter sequences and Illumina sample barcodes were added in two successive PCR steps. TCR alpha and beta cDNA libraries were sequenced on the Illumina HiSeq platform with custom primers. Per the source publication's procedure: Unique molecular identifiers were extracted from raw reads with MiGEC, and CDR3 positions were determined with MiXCR. Recombination models were inferred per individual with the repgenHMM and IGoR tools using an EM algorithm. The analysis of shared clonotypes was done with the tcR package in R, with sharing normalized by the product of cloneset sizes. Out-of-frame nonproductive sequences were analyzed to study raw recombination free of thymic and clonal selection effects. TCRdb reprocessing: public reads trimmed at Q25 with fastp, clones called with MiXCR, in-frame beta chains kept. Every CDR3 protein is listed once, alongside the most common genes and DNA of its rows. It is TCRdb's table, rather than the study itself, that gives the V and J calls and clone size. The sample includes 200,000 to 250,000 distinct CDR3 sequences, with 7.5% observed a single time. The top ten constitute just under 2% of the sample.

All donors were healthy Caucasians. Three pairs of female monozygotic twins, all aged about 18 to 30 years, made up the twin cohort. Miltenyi CD45RO+ enrichment and human naive T-cell isolation kits were used to isolate memory (CD45RO+) and naive T cells from PBMC. CDR1 and CDR2 are drawn from the germline V gene: MNHNS, SASEGT. Spanning cysteine to phenylalanine, the CDR3 consists of 15 amino acids. Only CDR3 DNA is held: 45 bases, read in frame from base 1. V is cut back by 1 base and J by 6 bases, with 5 bases in the junction unmatched. Points on this clonotype: The antigen this receptor binds is unknown. No base quality values were provided; no much bigger clone lies one nucleotide off.

The paper's findings and limits, for the study overall: Fewer insertions were carried by abundant cord blood beta clonotypes; a weaker similar trend was observed in young adult naive repertoires, while no such trend was observed in memory repertoires. Out-of-frame TCR alpha sequences shared between twins showed an excess of low generation-probability sequences compared with coincidental sharing between unrelated individuals. Invariant T cells such as MAIT and iNKT could partly confound zero-insertion analyses, though diverse VJ usage argued against this for most clonotypes. A weaker excess of twin sharing was found in beta out-of-frame sequences because the signal-to-noise ratio was lowered by fewer shared sequences. Out-of-frame TCR alpha sharing in monozygotic twins was systematically underestimated by recombination models, whereas sharing between unrelated individuals was in agreement with the recombination models. Because the same donors could not be followed over many years, the conclusions depended on cross-sectional statistical analysis.

This sample also appeared in a second study, on yellow fever vaccine responses in identical twins. The other study reports the following: According to the authors, the vaccine-induced T cell response in identical twins seemed to be partly convergent and partly specific to each individual. Focusing on identical twins, the study followed the T cell clones that responded to the vaccine, and did so with precision.

The chain was built from TRBV6-1 and TRBJ2-5; TRBD1 aligns with 10 central bases. Sequenced material: memory (CD45RO+) T cells sorted from blood. The meaning of the sample's cell subset or site label: CD45RO+ enriched T cells. The clonotype was recovered from a woman aged 18-29 years in good health. The DNA reads TGTGCCAGCAGTGAAGGGACAGGGGGGGCGAAGACCCAGTACTTC. It translates to CASSEGTGGAKTQYF.